Following are 18 T cell receptor beta chains from one sample sequenced in a study of sequential checkpoint blockade in melanoma. Using immunoSEQ multiplex PCR, the repertoire was profiled, and TCRdb retains in-frame clones only, with some absent. The sample holds tens of thousands of clones, around nine tenths seen once. Indicated treatment: randomized to nivolumab then ipilimumab (arm A) or the reverse (arm B). The sample in question was CD8+ T cells sorted from blood (inferred from file names), obtained from a patient given nivolumab and ipilimumab in sequence. Receptors were obtained from a human donor with melanoma.

The DNA for the CDR3 is TGTGCCAGCAGCGATTCTTTTAGCAACGCCCCTGGAGCTTTCTTT. Amino acids: CASSDSFSNAPGAFF. The V call is TRBV7-6, the J call TRBJ1-1; D is unclear. V was clipped by 5 bases and J by 10 bases, with 23 bases between them. The CDR3 contains 15 residues. Germline values: CDR1 SGHVS, CDR2 FNYEAQ.

This clone occurred a few times. The gene calls are TRBV4-1 and TRBJ1-2; a weak D match, TRBD1 (5 bases). Germline CDR1 and CDR2: MGHRA and YSYEKL. V was pared by 0 bases and J by 5 bases, with 10 bases between. The CDR3 contains 14 residues. The CDR3 bases are TGCGCCAGCAGCCAAGACGGGGGTCTGTATGGCTACACCTTC. Encoded protein: CASSQDGGLYGYTF.

The chain links TRBV19 to TRBJ2-7; maybe TRBD2 (5 bases). Trimming took 3 bases from V and 5 from J, leaving 11 bases between them. The CDR3 extends over 13 amino acids. Germline CDR1 is LNHDA and CDR2 is SQIVND (reference sequence). CDR3 sequence: CASSILWGDEQYF. CDR3 coding DNA: TGTGCCAGTAGTATTCTTTGGGGAGACGAGCAGTACTTC.

This sequence joins TRBV7-9 and TRBJ1-2; the D is unclear. Germline V gene lookup returns CDR1 SEHNR and CDR2 FQNEAQ (reference sequence). The CDR3 is made up of 11 amino acids. The CDR3 coding sequence is TGTGCGGTGCTACTAAACTATGGCTACACCTTC. It specifies CAVLLNYGYTF.

The chain uses TRBV28 and TRBJ1-4; TRBD1 is a possible D gene (6 bases). CDR1 MDHEN and CDR2 SYDVKM come from the germline V gene. The CDR3 is 15 amino acids. V gave up 7 bases and J gave up 2 bases, with 14 bases separating them. CDR3 nucleotide sequence: TGTGCCAGCACTGTGGGCGGGGGCACTAATGAAAAACTGTTTTTT. This codes for CASTVGGGTNEKLFF.

This clone was seen a few times. The chain links TRBV23-1 to TRBJ1-2; D is uncertain. TRBV23-1 belongs to the ORF category, with a function that is uncertain. This CDR3 contains 13 residues. Between the trimmed V and J ends, which lost 4 bases and 4 bases, there was a span of 10 bases. The CDR3 DNA reads as TGCGCCAGCAGTCTTAGACTTTGCTATGGCTACACCTTC. It encodes CASSLRLCYGYTF.

The chain is built from TRBV2 and TRBJ2-7; D call uncertain. The germline V gene encodes CDR1 SNHLY and CDR2 FYNNEI. V shed 2 bases and J shed 4 bases, with 15 bases lying between them. The CDR3 is made up of 15 amino acids. CDR3 sequence reads: CASSETVPAAYEQYV. CDR3 DNA sequence: TGTGCCAGCAGTGAAACGGTTCCGGCGGCATACGAGCAGTACGTC.

This rearrangement joins TRBV27 to TRBJ2-3; D unresolved. CDR1 is MNHEY and CDR2 is SMNVEV in the germline V gene (reference sequence). The CDR3 is 15 residues long. Trimming took 4 bases from V and 2 from J, leaving 13 bases between them. The CDR3 DNA reads as TGTGCCAGCAGTTACCTCAGGTCTAACACAGATACGCAGTATTTT. It specifies CASSYLRSNTDTQYF.

The chain joins TRBV11-2 to TRBJ2-1; maybe TRBD2 (7 bases). The CDR3 covers 15 residues. The germline V gene encodes CDR1 SGHAT and CDR2 FQNNGV. V lost 8 bases to trimming and J lost 7 bases, with 21 bases between them. DNA for the CDR3: TGTGCCAGCGACTCGGGGAGGGGGGGGTTAAATGAGCAGTTCTTC. It encodes CASDSGRGGLNEQFF. The entire variable domain, with the rest obtained from reference TRBV11-2 and TRBJ2-1, is as follows: EAGVAQSPRYKIIEKRQSVAFWCNPISGHATLYWYQQILGQGPKLLIQFQNNGVVDDSQLPKDRFSAERLKGVDSTLKIQPAKLEDSAVYLCASDSGRGGLNEQFFGPGTRLTVL.

This chain connects TRBV6-5 to TRBJ2-1; TRBD2 matches at 7 bases. The germline V gene encodes CDR1 MNHEY and CDR2 SVGAGI. The trim removed 7 bases at V and 9 bases at J, leaving 12 bases unmatched. The CDR3 has 14 residues. CDR3 coding DNA: TGTGCCAGCATAGGAGCGGGAAGTGTGGGTGAGCAGTTCTTC. It specifies CASIGAGSVGEQFF.

This rearrangement joins TRBV15 to TRBJ1-3; TRBD1 might be the D (5 bases). The V end was cut by 5 bases, the J end by 4 bases, with 9 bases between. Germline V gene sequence: CDR1 LNHNV, CDR2 YYDKDF (reference sequence). CDR3 length equals 13 residues. The CDR3 DNA reads as TGTGCCACCAGCGGGGGGGTAGGAAACACCATATATTTT. Residues: CATSGGVGNTIYF.

The J gene is TRBJ1-5, the V gene TRBV27, with D possibly matching TRBD1 (6 bases). V lost 4 bases, J lost 4 bases, and 11 bases lay in between. The CDR3 has 14 residues. Germline assignment: CDR1 MNHEY and CDR2 SMNVEV (reference sequence). In DNA, the CDR3 is TGTGCCAGCAGTTCCACTCAGGGGAATCAGCCCCAGCATTTT. This codes for CASSSTQGNQPQHF.

The CDR3 reads CASSWGVGGGELFF. The CDR3 bases are TGTGCCAGCAGCTGGGGGGTGGGCGGCGGGGAGCTGTTTTTT. The rearrangement uses TRBV5-4 and TRBJ2-2; TRBD2 might be the D (6 bases). Germline CDR1 and CDR2: SGHNT and YYREEE (reference sequence). The CDR3 has 14 residues. Trimming shortened V by 3 bases and J by 7 bases, and 13 bases separated the two germline ends.

This sequence joins TRBV7-2 and TRBJ2-5; D is ambiguous. Germline values: CDR1 SGHTA, CDR2 FQGNSA. V shed 1 base and J shed 2 bases, with 11 bases lying between them. The CDR3 is 15 amino acids. The CDR3 DNA follows: TGTGCCAGCAGCTTAGGGGCAGGTCCGCAAGAGACCCAGTACTTC. Its translation: CASSLGAGPQETQYF.

The chain has TRBV27 and TRBJ2-7; D is unclear. V lost 6 bases and J lost 8, with 17 bases in between. The CDR3 spans 13 residues. Germline CDR1 reads MNHEY; CDR2 reads SMNVEV (reference sequence). The CDR3 nucleotides are TGTGCCAGCAGCCCACCTCGACAATCTAAGCAGTACTTC. Translating it yields CASSPPRQSKQYF.

The chain employs TRBV27 and TRBJ2-1; TRBD2 aligns across 8 bases. Per the germline V gene, CDR1 is MNHEY and CDR2 is SMNVEV (reference sequence). This CDR3 has 14 amino acids. With V trimmed by 10 bases and J by 8 bases, 13 bases remained unmatched. This CDR3 is CATSGGLGYHEQFF. CDR3 bases: TGTGCCACCAGCGGGGGACTAGGGTACCATGAGCAGTTCTTC.

The CDR3 sequence: CASSLDSNYGYTF. CDR3 nucleotide sequence: TGTGCCAGCAGTTTGGACAGTAACTATGGCTACACCTTC. The rearrangement joins TRBV11-2 to TRBJ1-2; D may be TRBD1 (6 bases). The CDR3 has 13 residues. The V end was cut by 6 bases, the J end by 1 base, with 9 bases between. Germline CDR1 is SGHAT and CDR2 is FQNNGV.

V is TRBV19 and J is TRBJ2-7; 8 bases match TRBD2. V was clipped by 3 bases and J by 2 bases; unmatched bases: 3. Germline-derived CDR1 and CDR2 are LNHDA and SQIVND (reference sequence). The CDR3 has 14 amino acids. The CDR3 is CASSISGNTYEQYF. The CDR3 region has the DNA TGTGCCAGTAGTATTAGCGGGAACACCTACGAGCAGTACTTC.